This T cell receptor (beta chain) was sequenced in a study of regulatory T cells in long-lasting Graves disease. According to the study, TCR beta libraries were built with iRepertoire HTBI primers and CDR3-region Arm-PCR. A single record per CDR3 protein comes from TCRdb applying MiXCR to the multiplex PCR reads. Counted here are over 650,000 distinct CDR3 sequences, approximately 29% occurring once; the ten biggest clones make up about 40%. Stated time point: persistent/refractory GD, antithyroid drugs over 5 years with positive TRAb. Researchers made the TCR library from RNA that was extracted from PBMCs. Germline-derived CDR1 and CDR2 are LNHDA and SQIVND (reference sequence). The CDR3 runs 12 residues. V lost 4 bases and J 9 bases, leaving 12 bases between the germline ends. This clonotype came up a few times.

This sequence originates from a female donor with Graves disease. This chain uses TRBV19 with TRBJ1-2; a weak D match, TRBD1 (5 bases). The sample here was peripheral blood mononuclear cells (PBMCs), taken when the disease was refractory, from a patient treated with antithyroid drugs. CDR3 protein: CASSNFGGSYTF. The CDR3 nucleotides read TGTGCCAGTAGTAACTTCGGGGGTAGCTACACCTTC.